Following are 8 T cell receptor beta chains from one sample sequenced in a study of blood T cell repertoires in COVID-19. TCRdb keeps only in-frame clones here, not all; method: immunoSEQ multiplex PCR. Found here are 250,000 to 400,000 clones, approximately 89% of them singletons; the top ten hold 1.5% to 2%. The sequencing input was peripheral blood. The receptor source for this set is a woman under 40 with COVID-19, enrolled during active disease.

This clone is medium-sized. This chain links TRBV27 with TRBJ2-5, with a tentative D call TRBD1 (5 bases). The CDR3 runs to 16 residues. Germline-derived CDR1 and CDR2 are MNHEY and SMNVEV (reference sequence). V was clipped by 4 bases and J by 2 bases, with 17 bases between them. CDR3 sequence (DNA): TGTGCCAGCAGTTCAGTCCCAGGGATCCCTCAAGAGACCCAGTACTTC. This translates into CASSSVPGIPQETQYF.

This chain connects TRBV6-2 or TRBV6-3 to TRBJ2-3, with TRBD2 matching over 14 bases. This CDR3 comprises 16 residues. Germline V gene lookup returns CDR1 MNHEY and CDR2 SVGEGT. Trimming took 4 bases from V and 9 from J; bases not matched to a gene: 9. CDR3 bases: TGTGCCAGCAGTTCGCCGGGACTAGCGGGGGAGAGGACGCAGTATTTT. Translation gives CASSSPGLAGERTQYF.

As DNA, the CDR3 is TGTGCCAGCTCATCAGACAGCTACACTGAAGCTTTCTTT. This sequence encodes CASSSDSYTEAFF. V usage is TRBV18 and J usage is TRBJ1-1; maybe TRBD1 (5 bases). Per the germline V gene, CDR1 is KGHSH and CDR2 is LQKENI. The CDR3 sequence is 13 residues long. The germline V and J ends were trimmed by 5 bases and 3 bases, with 10 bases remaining between them.

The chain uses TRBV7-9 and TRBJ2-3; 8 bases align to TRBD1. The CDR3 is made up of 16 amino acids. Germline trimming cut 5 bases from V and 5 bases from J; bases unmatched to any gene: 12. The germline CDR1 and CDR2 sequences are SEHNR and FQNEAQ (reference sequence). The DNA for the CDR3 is TGTGCCAGCAGCCTCCGCGAAGGGACAGGAAGAGATACGCAGTATTTT. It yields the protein CASSLREGTGRDTQYF.

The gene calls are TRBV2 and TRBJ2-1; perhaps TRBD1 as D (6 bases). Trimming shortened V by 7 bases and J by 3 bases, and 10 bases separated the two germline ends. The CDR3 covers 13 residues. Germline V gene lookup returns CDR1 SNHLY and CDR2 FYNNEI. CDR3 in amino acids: CASKGTFYNEQFF. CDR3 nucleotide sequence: TGTGCCAGCAAAGGGACATTCTACAATGAGCAGTTCTTC.

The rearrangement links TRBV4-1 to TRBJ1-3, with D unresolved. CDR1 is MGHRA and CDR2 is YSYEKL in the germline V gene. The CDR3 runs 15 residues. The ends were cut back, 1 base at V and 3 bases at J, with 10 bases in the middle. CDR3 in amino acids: CASSQVPGSGNTIYF. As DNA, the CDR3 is TGCGCCAGCAGCCAAGTACCCGGGAGTGGAAACACCATATATTTT.

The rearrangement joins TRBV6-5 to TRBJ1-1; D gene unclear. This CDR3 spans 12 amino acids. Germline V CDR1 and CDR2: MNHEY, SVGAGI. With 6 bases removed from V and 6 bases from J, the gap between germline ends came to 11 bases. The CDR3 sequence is CASSDGPSEAFF. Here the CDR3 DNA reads TGTGCCAGCAGCGATGGGCCATCTGAAGCTTTCTTT.

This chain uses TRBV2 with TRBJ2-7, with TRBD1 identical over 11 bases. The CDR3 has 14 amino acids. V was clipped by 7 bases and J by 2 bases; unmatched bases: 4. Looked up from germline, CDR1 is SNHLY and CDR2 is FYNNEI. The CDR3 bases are TGTGCCAGCATGATGGGACAGGGGGCCTACGAGCAGTACTTC. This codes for CASMMGQGAYEQYF. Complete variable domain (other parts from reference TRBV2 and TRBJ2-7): EPEVTQTPSHQVTQMGQEVILRCVPISNHLYFYWYRQILGQKVEFLVSFYNNEISEKSEIFDDQFSVERPDGSNFTLKIRSTKLEDSAMYFCASMMGQGAYEQYFGPGTRLTVT.